The T cell receptor (beta chain) described here comes from a study of post-analysis software for immune sequencing data. Across the study: Relapsing-remitting, secondary progressive and progressive-relapsing forms of multiple sclerosis all featured among disease courses. Study-level results: TRBV segments more frequent in patients than in controls numbered several and included TRBV5-6, TRBV5-1 and TRBV20-1.

Each TCR beta cDNA library carried unique molecular identifiers. TCRdb re-analysed the PCR reads in MiXCR, keeping a single row per CDR3 protein. Of around 200,000 distinct CDR3 sequences listed, 25% to 35% are singletons. This clonotype has just a few counts. The antigen is unknown. V lost 1 base to trimming and J lost 7 bases, with 11 bases between them. CDR1 is DFQATT and CDR2 is SNEGSKA in the germline V gene (reference sequence). CDR3 size: 13 residues. The sequence was collected from a girl aged 2 to 17 with multiple sclerosis. Sequencing was done on a sample of blood. The genes are TRBV20-1 and TRBJ1-5; no definite D call. The CDR3 DNA reads as TGCAGTGCTAGAGGGGATTCGGACCAGCCCCAGCATTTT. Translating gives CSARGDSDQPQHF.